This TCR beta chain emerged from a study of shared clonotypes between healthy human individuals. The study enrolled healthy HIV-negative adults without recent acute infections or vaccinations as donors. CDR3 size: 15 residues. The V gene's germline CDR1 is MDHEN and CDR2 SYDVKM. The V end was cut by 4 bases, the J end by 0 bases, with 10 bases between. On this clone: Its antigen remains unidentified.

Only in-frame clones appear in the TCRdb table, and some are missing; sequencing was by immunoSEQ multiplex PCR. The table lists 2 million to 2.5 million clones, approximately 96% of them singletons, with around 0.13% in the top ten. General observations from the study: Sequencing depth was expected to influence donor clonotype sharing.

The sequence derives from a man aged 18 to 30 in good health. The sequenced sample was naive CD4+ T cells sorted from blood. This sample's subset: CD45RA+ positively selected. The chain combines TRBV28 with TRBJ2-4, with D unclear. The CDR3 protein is CASSSHALAKNIQYF. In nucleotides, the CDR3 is TGTGCCAGCAGTTCACATGCCCTAGCCAAAAACATTCAGTACTTC.